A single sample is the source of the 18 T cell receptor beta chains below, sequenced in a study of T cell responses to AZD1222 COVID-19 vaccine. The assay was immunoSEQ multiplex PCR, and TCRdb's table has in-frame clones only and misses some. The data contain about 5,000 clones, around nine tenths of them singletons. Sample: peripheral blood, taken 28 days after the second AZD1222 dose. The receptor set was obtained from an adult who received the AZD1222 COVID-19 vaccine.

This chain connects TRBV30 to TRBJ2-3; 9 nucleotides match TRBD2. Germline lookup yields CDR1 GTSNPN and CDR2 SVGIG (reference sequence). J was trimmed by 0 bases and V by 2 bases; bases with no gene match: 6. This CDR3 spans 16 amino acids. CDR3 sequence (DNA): TGTGCCTGGAGTCCCCGAGGACTAGCGAGCACAGATACGCAGTATTTT. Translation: CAWSPRGLASTDTQYF.

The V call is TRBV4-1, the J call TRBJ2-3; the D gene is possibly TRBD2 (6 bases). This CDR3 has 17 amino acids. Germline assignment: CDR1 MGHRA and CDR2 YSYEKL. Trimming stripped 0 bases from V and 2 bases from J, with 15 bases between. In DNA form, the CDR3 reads TGCGCCAGCAGCCAAGATACCCAGCGGGCAGCCACAGATACGCAGTATTTT. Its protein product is CASSQDTQRAATDTQYF.

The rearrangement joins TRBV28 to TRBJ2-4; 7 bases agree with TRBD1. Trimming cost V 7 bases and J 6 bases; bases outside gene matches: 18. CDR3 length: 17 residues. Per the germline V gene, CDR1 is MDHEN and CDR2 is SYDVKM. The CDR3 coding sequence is TGTGCCAGCACTACCCCTTCGAGAGGGGGCATCGGAAACATTCAGTACTTC. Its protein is CASTTPSRGGIGNIQYF.

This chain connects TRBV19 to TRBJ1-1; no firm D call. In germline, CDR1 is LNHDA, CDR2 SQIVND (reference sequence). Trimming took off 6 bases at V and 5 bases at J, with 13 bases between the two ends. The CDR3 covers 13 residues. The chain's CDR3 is CASRPNRRTEAFF. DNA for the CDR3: TGTGCCAGTAGGCCCAATAGGAGGACTGAAGCTTTCTTT.

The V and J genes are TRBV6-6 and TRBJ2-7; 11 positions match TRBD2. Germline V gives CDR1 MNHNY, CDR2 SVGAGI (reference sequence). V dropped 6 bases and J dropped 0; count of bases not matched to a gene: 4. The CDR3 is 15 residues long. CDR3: CASSGTSGSSYEQYF. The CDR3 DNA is TGTGCCAGCAGCGGAACTAGCGGGAGCTCCTACGAGCAGTACTTC.

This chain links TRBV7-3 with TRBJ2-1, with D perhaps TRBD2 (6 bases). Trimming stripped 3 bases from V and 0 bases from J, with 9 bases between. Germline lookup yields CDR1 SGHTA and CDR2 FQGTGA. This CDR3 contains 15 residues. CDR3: CASSLNGGSYNEQFF. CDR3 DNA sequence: TGTGCCAGCAGCTTGAACGGGGGCTCCTACAATGAGCAGTTCTTC.

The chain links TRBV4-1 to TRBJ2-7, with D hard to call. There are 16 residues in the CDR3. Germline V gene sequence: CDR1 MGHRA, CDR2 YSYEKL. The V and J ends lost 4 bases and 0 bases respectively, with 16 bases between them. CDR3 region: CASSPTRLLSSYEQYF. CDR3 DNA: TGCGCCAGCAGCCCCACCCGACTTTTGAGCTCCTACGAGCAGTACTTC.

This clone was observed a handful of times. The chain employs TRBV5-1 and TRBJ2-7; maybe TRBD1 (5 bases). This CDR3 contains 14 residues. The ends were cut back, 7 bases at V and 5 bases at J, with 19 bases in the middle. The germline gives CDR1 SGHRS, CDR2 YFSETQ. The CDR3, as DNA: TGCGCCAGCCTTCTTACCGAAGGGGCTCACGAGCAGTACTTC. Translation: CASLLTEGAHEQYF.

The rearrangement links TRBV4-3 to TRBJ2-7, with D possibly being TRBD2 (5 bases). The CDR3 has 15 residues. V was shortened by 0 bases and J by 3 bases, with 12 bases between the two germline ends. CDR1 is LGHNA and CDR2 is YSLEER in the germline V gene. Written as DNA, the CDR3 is TGCGCCAGCAGCCAAGATCGCCGGGGTCGCTACGAGCAGTACTTC. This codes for CASSQDRRGRYEQYF.

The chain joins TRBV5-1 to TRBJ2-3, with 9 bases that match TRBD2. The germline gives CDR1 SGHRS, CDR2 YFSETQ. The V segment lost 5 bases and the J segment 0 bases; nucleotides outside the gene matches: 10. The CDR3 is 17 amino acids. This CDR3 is CASRGSGRGESTDTQYF. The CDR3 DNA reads TGCGCCAGCAGGGGTAGCGGGAGAGGGGAAAGCACAGATACGCAGTATTTT.

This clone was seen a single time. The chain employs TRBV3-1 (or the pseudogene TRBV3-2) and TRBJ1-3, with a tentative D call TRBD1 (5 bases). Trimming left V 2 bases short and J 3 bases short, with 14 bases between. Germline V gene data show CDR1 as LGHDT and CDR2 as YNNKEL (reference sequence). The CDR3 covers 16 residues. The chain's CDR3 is CASSQQVGTDGNTIYF. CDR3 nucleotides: TGTGCCAGCAGCCAACAGGTAGGGACGGATGGAAACACCATATATTTT.

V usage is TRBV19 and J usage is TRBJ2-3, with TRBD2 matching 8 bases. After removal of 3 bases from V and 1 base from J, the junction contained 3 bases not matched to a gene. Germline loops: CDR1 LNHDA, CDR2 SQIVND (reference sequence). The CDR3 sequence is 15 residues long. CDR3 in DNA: TGTGCCAGTAGTATCTATAGCGGGGGCACAGATACGCAGTATTTT. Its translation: CASSIYSGGTDTQYF.

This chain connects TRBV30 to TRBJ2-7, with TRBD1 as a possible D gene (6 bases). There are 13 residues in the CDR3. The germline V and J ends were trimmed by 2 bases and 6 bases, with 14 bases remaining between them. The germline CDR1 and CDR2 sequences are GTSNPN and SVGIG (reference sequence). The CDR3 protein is CAWSQSGAGEQYF. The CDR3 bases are TGTGCCTGGAGTCAGTCAGGGGCGGGCGAGCAGTACTTC.

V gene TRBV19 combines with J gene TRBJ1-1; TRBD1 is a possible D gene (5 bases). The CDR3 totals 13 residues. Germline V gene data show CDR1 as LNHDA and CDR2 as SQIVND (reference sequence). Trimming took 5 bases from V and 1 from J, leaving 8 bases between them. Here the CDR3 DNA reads TGTGCCAGTAGTGTTACAGGGAACACTGAAGCTTTCTTT. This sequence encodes CASSVTGNTEAFF.

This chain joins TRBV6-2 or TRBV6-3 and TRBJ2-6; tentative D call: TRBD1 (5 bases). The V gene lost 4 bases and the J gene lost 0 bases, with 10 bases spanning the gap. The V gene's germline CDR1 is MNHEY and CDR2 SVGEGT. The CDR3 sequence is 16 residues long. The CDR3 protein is CASSLGAVSGANVLTF. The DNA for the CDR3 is TGTGCCAGCAGTTTAGGGGCGGTCTCTGGGGCCAACGTCCTGACTTTC.

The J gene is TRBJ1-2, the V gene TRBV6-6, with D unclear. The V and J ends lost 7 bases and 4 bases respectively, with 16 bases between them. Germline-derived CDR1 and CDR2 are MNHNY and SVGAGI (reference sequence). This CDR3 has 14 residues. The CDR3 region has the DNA TGTGCCAGCAACCCCTCCCCGGAATTCTATGGCTACACCTTC. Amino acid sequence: CASNPSPEFYGYTF.

The CDR3 coding sequence is TGTGCCAGCAGTCCAGATCGGCGGCAGTACTTC. Translated, it gives CASSPDRRQYF. The gene calls are TRBV12-3 or TRBV12-4 and TRBJ2-7; D remains ambiguous. V lost 5 bases and J 9 bases, leaving 11 bases between the germline ends. The CDR3 extends over 11 amino acids.

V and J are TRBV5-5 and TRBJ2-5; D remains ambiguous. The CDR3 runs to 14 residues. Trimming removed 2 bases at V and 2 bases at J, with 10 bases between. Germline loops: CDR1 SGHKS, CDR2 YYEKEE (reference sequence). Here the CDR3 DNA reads TGTGCCAGCAGCTTTGGATCGAGTCAAGAGACCCAGTACTTC. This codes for CASSFGSSQETQYF.